These T cell receptor beta chains were read from a single sample in a study of blood T cell repertoires in COVID-19. Method: immunoSEQ multiplex PCR; TCRdb's copy keeps in-frame clones and lacks some. The top ten clones hold about 1.5% of a sample with 100,000 to 150,000 clones, more than 70% of them seen once. The sequenced sample consisted of peripheral blood. The source of these receptors is a human donor in a cohort sampled during active COVID-19. Each CDR3 is given with its conserved first and last residue.

CASSQDGDGTGELFF | TRBV4-1
CASSQEVSGNTIYF | TRBV13
CASSQVDGANEQFF | TRBV4-1
CASSYSRTGENYGYTF | TRBV6-5
CASRNRGRGTEAFF | TRBV13
CASSLAGMGNTEAFF | TRBV5-8
CASSPTSLPLLNREAFF | TRBV3-1/TRBV3-2
CSAGTGRTQYF | TRBV20-1
CASSWGVGETQYF | TRBV5-5
CASSIMGGGGYEQYF | TRBV19
CSVEGEILAGGTNNEQFF | TRBV29-1
CASTSIQGATGELFF | TRBV6-5
CASSTGQAVEKLFF | TRBV4-1
CASSRATGLNTEAFF | TRBV18